A single sample is the source of the 18 T cell receptor beta chains below, sequenced in a study of response to subunit inactivated influenza vaccine. TCRdb analysed the RT-PCR reads with MiXCR anew, one entry per CDR3 protein. This sample has 500,000 to 600,000 distinct CDR3 sequences; about 11% occur once, and the top ten carry about 9.4%. This material consisted of PBMCs from blood, taken on the day of vaccination. These receptor sequences come from a man aged 50-59 years who received an inactivated influenza vaccine.

This clonotype was found a few times. The chain combines TRBV30 with TRBJ1-2; 9 bases map to TRBD1. V shed 7 bases, J shed 4 bases, and the junction held 10 bases outside the gene matches. The CDR3 is 14 amino acids. Germline CDR1 reads GTSNPN; CDR2 reads SVGIG (reference sequence). The CDR3 loop reads CAFSRQGVLYGYTF. DNA of the CDR3: TGTGCCTTTTCCCGACAGGGGGTACTCTATGGCTACACCTTC.

This clonotype appeared a few times. This chain connects TRBV7-3 to TRBJ2-1, with D unresolved. The CDR3 length is 13 residues. Germline values: CDR1 SGHTA, CDR2 FQGTGA. The ends were cut back, 5 bases at V and 7 bases at J, with 12 bases in the middle. CDR3 DNA: TGTGCCAGCAGCACTGAAGCCCTTAATGAGCAGTTCTTC. It is translated as CASSTEALNEQFF.

This clonotype was detected many times. This chain joins TRBV6-2 or TRBV6-3 and TRBJ1-1, with D tentatively TRBD1 (5 bases). Trimming took 2 bases from V and 3 from J, leaving 7 bases between them. This CDR3 has 13 amino acids. Looked up from germline, CDR1 is MNHEY and CDR2 is SVGEGT. The CDR3 is CASSYRRDTEAFF. The CDR3 coding sequence is TGTGCCAGCAGTTACCGCAGGGACACTGAAGCTTTCTTT.

This clonotype was picked up many times. The chain employs TRBV28 and TRBJ2-2; D assignment may be TRBD1 or TRBD2 (5 bases each). The CDR3 covers 15 residues. The germline V gene encodes CDR1 MDHEN and CDR2 SYDVKM. Deletions cut 3 bases from V and 4 bases from J, with 12 bases between. This chain's CDR3 is CASSFRGTLTGELFF. In nucleotides, the CDR3 is TGTGCCAGCAGTTTCAGAGGGACCCTCACCGGGGAGCTGTTTTTT. The full variable domain, completed using reference TRBV28 and TRBJ2-2, is DVKVTQSSRYLVKRTGEKVFLECVQDMDHENMFWYRQDPGLGLRLIYFSYDVKMKEKGDIPEGYSVSREKKERFSLILESASTNQTSMYLCASSFRGTLTGELFFGEGSRLTVL.

This chain uses TRBV12-3 or TRBV12-4 with TRBJ2-2, with a possible D match to TRBD1 (5 bases). Deletions cut 7 bases from V and 3 bases from J, with 12 bases between. The length of the CDR3 is 14 residues. The CDR3 DNA sequence: TGTGCCAGCACGCCCCAGGGCTACACCGGGGAGCTGTTTTTT. Protein product: CASTPQGYTGELFF.

This clonotype has just a few counts. The chain joins TRBV3-1 to TRBJ2-7; D possibly corresponds to TRBD2 (7 bases). Trimming cost V 5 bases and J 9 bases, with 29 bases left between them. In germline, CDR1 is LGHDT, CDR2 YNNKEL (reference sequence). There are 17 residues in the CDR3. For the CDR3, the DNA is TGTGCCAGCAGCATAACCAGGGGAGGGATTAGAAGTACTCGGCAGTACTTC. Amino acids: CASSITRGGIRSTRQYF.

J is TRBJ1-2 and V is TRBV5-1; tentative D call: TRBD1 (6 bases). Trimming removed 4 bases from V and 5 bases from J, with 18 bases in between. CDR3 size: 15 residues. Germline V lookup: CDR1 SGHRS, CDR2 YFSETQ. CDR3 region: CASSRTAQGGYGYTF. In DNA form, the CDR3 reads TGCGCCAGCAGCCGGACAGCACAAGGGGGATATGGCTACACCTTC.

At least ten counts were recorded for this clonotype. The chain has TRBV5-1 and TRBJ2-7, with 9 bases identical to TRBD1. Germline values: CDR1 SGHRS, CDR2 YFSETQ. V was clipped by 4 bases and J by 6 bases; unmatched bases: 2. This CDR3 region has 12 residues. This chain's CDR3 is CASSADRGEQYF. CDR3 coding DNA: TGCGCCAGCAGCGCGGACAGGGGCGAGCAGTACTTC.

This clonotype was detected many times. V and J are TRBV7-2 and TRBJ1-5, with unresolved D. This CDR3 contains 17 residues. Germline values: CDR1 SGHTA, CDR2 FQGNSA. Trimming removed 4 bases from V and 6 bases from J, with 22 bases in between. In DNA, the CDR3 is TGTGCCAGCAGCTCCCGGACCAGAAGGTCGTTGTTTCAGCCCCAGCATTTT. Its protein is CASSSRTRRSLFQPQHF.

This clonotype was seen repeatedly, ten times or more. V gene TRBV18 combines with J gene TRBJ2-1, with D possibly matching TRBD2 (7 bases). This CDR3 contains 18 residues. Germline V lookup: CDR1 KGHSH, CDR2 LQKENI. Trimming stripped 6 bases from V and 1 base from J, with 22 bases between. The CDR3 DNA sequence: TGTGCCAGCTCCGACCCTACTAGCGCCCAGGGGTCCTACAATGAGCAGTTCTTC. This sequence encodes CASSDPTSAQGSYNEQFF.

This chain uses TRBV13 with TRBJ2-7; no clear D gene. Germline assignment: CDR1 PRHDT and CDR2 FYEKMQ (reference sequence). The CDR3 runs 15 residues. Trimming removed 3 bases from V and 2 bases from J, with 14 bases in between. CDR3 bases: TGTGCCAGCAGCTTTGGCAGAACAACCACCTACGAGCAGTACTTC. Translation gives CASSFGRTTTYEQYF.

The chain joins TRBV2 to TRBJ2-5, with 7 bases identical to TRBD1. The DNA end lines up better with TRBJ2-1; the J call may be wrong. The CDR3 contains 14 residues. The germline V gene has CDR1 SNHLY and CDR2 FYNNEI. Written as DNA, the CDR3 is TGTGCCAGCGTTAACAGGGGAATGAGAGAGACCCAGTTCTTC. This gives the protein CASVNRGMRETQFF.

This chain joins TRBV5-1 and TRBJ2-1; D is perhaps TRBD1 (6 bases). This CDR3 is 14 amino acids long. V was trimmed by 4 bases and J by 6 bases, leaving 14 bases between them. Per the germline V gene, CDR1 is SGHRS and CDR2 is YFSETQ. CDR3: CASSPALRGNEQFF. DNA of the CDR3: TGCGCCAGCAGCCCGGCTCTCAGGGGCAATGAGCAGTTCTTC.

The sample holds a few counts of this clonotype. The V gene is TRBV20-1, the J gene TRBJ2-5; 8 nucleotides line up with TRBD2. Germline CDR1 is DFQATT and CDR2 is SNEGSKA (reference sequence). CDR3 length: 11 amino acids. V shed 5 bases, J shed 5 bases, and the junction held 1 base outside the gene matches. CDR3 DNA: TGCAGTGCTGGGACTAGGGAGACCCAGTACTTC. Residues: CSAGTRETQYF.

This clonotype was seen more than once but under ten times. The rearrangement links TRBV20-1 to TRBJ2-4; 7 bases match TRBD1. Germline lookup yields CDR1 DFQATT and CDR2 SNEGSKA (reference sequence). The CDR3 contains 14 residues. With 2 bases clipped from V and 6 bases from J, the junction kept 7 bases outside the gene matches. The CDR3 loop reads CSARKGASSNIQYF. In nucleotides, the CDR3 is TGCAGTGCTAGAAAGGGGGCCAGTTCAAACATTCAGTACTTC.

The chain is built from TRBV12-3 or TRBV12-4 and TRBJ2-1, with 7 bases that match TRBD1. The CDR3 is made up of 14 amino acids. With V trimmed by 6 bases and J by 6 bases, 8 bases remained unmatched. The CDR3 is CASRHRGLGNEQFF. The CDR3 DNA follows: TGTGCCAGCAGGCACAGGGGCCTTGGCAATGAGCAGTTCTTC.

This clonotype was counted at least ten times. The chain uses TRBV6-2 or TRBV6-3 and TRBJ2-7; no reliable D call. This CDR3 contains 12 residues. Germline lookup yields CDR1 MNHEY and CDR2 SVGEGT. V lost 7 bases and J 5 bases, leaving 12 bases between the germline ends. The CDR3 loop is CASTAPENEQYF. DNA for the CDR3: TGTGCCAGCACTGCCCCTGAGAACGAGCAGTACTTC.

This clonotype appeared a single time. The chain employs TRBV7-2 and TRBJ2-3; 9 bases map to TRBD2. V shed 6 bases and J 8 bases; nucleotides not matched to a gene: 12. Germline CDR1 and CDR2: SGHTA and FQGNSA. The CDR3 runs to 15 residues. CDR3 protein: CASREAGGPQGTQYF. CDR3 sequence (DNA): TGTGCCAGCAGAGAAGCGGGGGGACCTCAGGGTACGCAGTATTTT.